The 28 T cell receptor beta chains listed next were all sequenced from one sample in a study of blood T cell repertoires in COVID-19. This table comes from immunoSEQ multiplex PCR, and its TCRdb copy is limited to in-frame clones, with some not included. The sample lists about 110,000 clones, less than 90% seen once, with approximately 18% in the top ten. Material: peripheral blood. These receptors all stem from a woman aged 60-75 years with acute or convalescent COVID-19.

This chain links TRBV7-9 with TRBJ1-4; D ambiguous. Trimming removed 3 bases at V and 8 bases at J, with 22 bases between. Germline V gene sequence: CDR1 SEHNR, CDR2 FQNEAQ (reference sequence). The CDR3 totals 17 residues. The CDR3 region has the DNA TGTGCCAGCAGCTTTGGCGGAGGGAAACCTGGAGGAGAAAAACTGTTTTTT. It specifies CASSFGGGKPGGEKLFF.

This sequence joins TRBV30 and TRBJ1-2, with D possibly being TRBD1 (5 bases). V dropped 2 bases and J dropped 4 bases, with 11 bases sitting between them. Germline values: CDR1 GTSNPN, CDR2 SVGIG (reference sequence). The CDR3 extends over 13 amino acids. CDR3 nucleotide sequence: TGTGCCTGGAGTTCGGGGGAAGGCTATGGCTACACCTTC. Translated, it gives CAWSSGEGYGYTF.

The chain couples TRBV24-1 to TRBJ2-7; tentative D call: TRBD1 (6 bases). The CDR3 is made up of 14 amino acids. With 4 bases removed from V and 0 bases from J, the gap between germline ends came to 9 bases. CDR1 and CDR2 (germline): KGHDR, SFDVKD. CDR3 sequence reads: CATSDPGDSYEQYF. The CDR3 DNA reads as TGTGCCACCAGTGACCCAGGGGACTCCTACGAGCAGTACTTC.

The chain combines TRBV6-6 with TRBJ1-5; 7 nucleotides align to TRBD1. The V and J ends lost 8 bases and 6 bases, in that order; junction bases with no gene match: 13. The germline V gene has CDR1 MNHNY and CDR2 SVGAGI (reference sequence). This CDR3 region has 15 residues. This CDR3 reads CASSRGDSSGQPQHF. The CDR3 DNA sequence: TGTGCCAGCTCTCGTGGGGACAGCTCGGGTCAGCCCCAGCATTTT.

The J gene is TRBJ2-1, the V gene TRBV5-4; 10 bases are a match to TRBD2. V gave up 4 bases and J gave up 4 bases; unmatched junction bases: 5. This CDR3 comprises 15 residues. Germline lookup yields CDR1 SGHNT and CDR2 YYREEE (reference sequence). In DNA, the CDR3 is TGTGCCAGCAGCATGACTAGCGGGCTTTACAATGAGCAGTTCTTC. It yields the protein CASSMTSGLYNEQFF.

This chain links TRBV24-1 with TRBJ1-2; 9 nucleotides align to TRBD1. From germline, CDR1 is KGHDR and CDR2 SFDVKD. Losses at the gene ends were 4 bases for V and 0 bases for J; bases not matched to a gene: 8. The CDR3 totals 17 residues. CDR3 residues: CATSENPGQGSNYGYTF. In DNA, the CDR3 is TGTGCCACCAGTGAGAATCCGGGACAGGGTTCTAACTATGGCTACACCTTC.

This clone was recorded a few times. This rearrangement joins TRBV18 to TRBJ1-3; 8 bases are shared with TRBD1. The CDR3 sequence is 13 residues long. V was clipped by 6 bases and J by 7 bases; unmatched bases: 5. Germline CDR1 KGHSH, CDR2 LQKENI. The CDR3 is CASSAGQVNTIYF. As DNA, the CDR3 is TGTGCCAGCTCGGCGGGACAGGTTAACACCATATATTTT.

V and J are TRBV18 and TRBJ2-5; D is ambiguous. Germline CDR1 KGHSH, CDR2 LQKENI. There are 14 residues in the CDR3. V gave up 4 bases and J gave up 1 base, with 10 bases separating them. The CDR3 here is CASSLRSSQETQYF. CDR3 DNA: TGTGCCAGCTCACTCAGGTCCAGCCAAGAGACCCAGTACTTC.

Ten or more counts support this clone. The DNA of the CDR3 is TGTGCCAGCAGCCAAGGTGACGGAGGAAATTCACCCCTCCACTTT. It encodes CASSQGDGGNSPLHF. The chain recombines TRBV3-1 (or the pseudogene TRBV3-2) with TRBJ1-6; D ambiguous. The CDR3 runs to 15 residues. In germline, CDR1 is LGHDT, CDR2 YNNKEL (reference sequence). V was clipped by 1 base and J by 7 bases, with 11 bases between them.

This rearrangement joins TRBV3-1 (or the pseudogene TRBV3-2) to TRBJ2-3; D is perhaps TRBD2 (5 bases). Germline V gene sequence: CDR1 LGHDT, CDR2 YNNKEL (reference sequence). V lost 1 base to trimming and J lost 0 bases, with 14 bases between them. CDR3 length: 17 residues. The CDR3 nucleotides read TGTGCCAGCAGCCAAGGCGGGTGGTACGGAAGCACAGATACGCAGTATTTT. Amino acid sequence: CASSQGGWYGSTDTQYF.

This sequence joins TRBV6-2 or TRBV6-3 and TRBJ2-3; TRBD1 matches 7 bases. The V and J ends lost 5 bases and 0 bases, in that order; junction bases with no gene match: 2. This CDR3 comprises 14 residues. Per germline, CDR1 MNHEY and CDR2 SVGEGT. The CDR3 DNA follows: TGTGCCAGCAGTCCACAGGGGAGCACAGATACGCAGTATTTT. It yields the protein CASSPQGSTDTQYF.

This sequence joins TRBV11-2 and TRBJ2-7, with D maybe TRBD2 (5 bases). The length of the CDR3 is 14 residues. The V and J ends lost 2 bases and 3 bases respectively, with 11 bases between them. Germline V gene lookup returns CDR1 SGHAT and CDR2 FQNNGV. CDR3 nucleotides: TGTGCCAGCAGCTTATTTGCGGGCGACTACGAGCAGTACTTC. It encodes CASSLFAGDYEQYF.

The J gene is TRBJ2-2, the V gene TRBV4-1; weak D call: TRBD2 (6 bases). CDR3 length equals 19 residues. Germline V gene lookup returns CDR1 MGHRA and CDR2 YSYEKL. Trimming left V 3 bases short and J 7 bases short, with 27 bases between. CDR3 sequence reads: CASSQNQQDHGRRDGELFF. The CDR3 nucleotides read TGCGCCAGCAGCCAGAACCAACAAGACCACGGACGGAGGGACGGGGAGCTGTTTTTT.

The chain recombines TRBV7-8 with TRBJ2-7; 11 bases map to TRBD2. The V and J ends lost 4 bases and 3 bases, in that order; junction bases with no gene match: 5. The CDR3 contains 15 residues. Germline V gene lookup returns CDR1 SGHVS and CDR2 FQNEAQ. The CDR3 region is CASSSGTSGYYEQYF. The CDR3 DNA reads TGTGCCAGCAGCTCGGGGACTAGCGGCTACTACGAGCAGTACTTC.

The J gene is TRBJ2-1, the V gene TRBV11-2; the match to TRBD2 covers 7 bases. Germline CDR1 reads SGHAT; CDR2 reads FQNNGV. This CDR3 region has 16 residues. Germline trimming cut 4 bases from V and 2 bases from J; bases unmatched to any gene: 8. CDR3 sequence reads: CASSYAAGTTYNEQFF. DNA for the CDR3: TGTGCCAGCAGCTATGCCGCCGGGACTACCTACAATGAGCAGTTCTTC.

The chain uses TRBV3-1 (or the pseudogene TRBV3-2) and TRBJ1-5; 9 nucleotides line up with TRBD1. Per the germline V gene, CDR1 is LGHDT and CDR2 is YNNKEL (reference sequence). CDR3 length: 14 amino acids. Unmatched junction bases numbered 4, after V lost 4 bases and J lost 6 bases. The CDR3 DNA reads TGTGCCAGCAGCCCGACAGGGGGTACTCAGCCCCAGCATTTT. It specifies CASSPTGGTQPQHF.

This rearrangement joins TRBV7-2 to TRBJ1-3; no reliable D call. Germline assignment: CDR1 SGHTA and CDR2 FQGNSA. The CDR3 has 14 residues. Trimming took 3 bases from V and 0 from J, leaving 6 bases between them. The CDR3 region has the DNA TGTGCCAGCAGCTTCGGGATCTCTGGAAACACCATATATTTT. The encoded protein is CASSFGISGNTIYF.

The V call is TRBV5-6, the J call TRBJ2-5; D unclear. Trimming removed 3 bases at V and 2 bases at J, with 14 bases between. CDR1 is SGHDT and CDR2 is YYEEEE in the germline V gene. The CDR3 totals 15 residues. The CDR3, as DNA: TGTGCCAGCAGCTACGTCTTTGGCCGTCAAGAGACCCAGTACTTC. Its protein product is CASSYVFGRQETQYF. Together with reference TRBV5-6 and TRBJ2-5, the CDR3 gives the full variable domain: DAGVTQSPTHLIKTRGQQVTLRCSPKSGHDTVSWYQQALGQGPQFIFQYYEEEERQRGNFPDRFSGHQFPNYSSELNVNALLLGDSALYLCASSYVFGRQETQYFGPGTRLLVL.

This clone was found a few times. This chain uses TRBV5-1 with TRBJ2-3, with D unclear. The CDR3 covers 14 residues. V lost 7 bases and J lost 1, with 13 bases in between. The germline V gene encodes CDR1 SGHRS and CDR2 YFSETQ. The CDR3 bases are TGCGCCAGCGTCGAATCCACAGGCACAGATACGCAGTATTTT. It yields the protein CASVESTGTDTQYF. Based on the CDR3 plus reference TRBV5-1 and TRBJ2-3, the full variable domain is KAGVTQTPRYLIKTRGQQVTLSCSPISGHRSVSWYQQTPGQGLQFLFEYFSETQRNKGNFPGRFSGRQFSNSRSEMNVSTLELGDSALYLCASVESTGTDTQYFGPGTRLTVL.

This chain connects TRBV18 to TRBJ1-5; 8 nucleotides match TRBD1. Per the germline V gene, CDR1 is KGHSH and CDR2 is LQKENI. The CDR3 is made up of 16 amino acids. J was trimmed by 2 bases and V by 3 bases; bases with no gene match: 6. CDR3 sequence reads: CASSPSTGVGNQPQHF. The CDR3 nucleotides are TGTGCCAGCTCACCTTCGACAGGGGTTGGCAATCAGCCCCAGCATTTT.

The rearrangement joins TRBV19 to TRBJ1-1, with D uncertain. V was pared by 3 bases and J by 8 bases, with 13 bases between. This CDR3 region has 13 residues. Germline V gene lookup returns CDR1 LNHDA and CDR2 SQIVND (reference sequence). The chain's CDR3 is CASSIGVAEEAFF. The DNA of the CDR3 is TGTGCCAGTAGTATCGGGGTGGCAGAAGAAGCTTTCTTT. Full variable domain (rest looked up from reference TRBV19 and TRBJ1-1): DGGITQSPKYLFRKEGQNVTLSCEQNLNHDAMYWYRQDPGQGLRLIYYSQIVNDFQKGDIAEGYSVSREKKESFPLTVTSAQKNPTAFYLCASSIGVAEEAFFGQGTRLTVV.

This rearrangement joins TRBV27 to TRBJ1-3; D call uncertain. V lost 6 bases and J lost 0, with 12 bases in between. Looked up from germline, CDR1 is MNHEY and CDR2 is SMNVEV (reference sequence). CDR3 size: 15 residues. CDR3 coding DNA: TGTGCCAGCAGACCGGGGAGCTACTCTGGAAACACCATATATTTT. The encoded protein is CASRPGSYSGNTIYF.

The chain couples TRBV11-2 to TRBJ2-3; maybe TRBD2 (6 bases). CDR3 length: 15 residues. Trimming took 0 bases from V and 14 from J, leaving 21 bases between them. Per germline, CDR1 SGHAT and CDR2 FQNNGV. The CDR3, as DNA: TGTGCCAGCAGCTTAGAACAGTCGGGGAGGAGGGTTGTGTATTTT. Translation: CASSLEQSGRRVVYF.

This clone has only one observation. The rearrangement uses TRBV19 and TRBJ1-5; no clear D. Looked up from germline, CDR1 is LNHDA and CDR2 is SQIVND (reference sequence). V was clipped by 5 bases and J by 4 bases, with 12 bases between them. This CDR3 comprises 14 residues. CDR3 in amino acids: CASSGSFRNQPQHF. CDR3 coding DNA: TGTGCCAGTAGTGGGTCCTTCAGGAATCAGCCCCAGCATTTT.

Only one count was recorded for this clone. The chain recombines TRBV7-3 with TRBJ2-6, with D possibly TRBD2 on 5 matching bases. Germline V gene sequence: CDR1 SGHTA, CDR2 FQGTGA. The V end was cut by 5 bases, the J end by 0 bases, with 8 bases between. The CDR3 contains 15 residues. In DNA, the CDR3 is TGTGCCAGCAGCCAGACTACCTCTGGGGCCAACGTCCTGACTTTC. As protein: CASSQTTSGANVLTF.

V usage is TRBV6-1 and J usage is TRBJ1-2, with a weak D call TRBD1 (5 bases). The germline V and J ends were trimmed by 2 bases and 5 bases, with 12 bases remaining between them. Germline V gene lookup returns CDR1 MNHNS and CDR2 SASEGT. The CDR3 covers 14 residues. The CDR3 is CASSEIDSHYGYTF. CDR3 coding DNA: TGTGCCAGCAGTGAAATAGACAGCCATTATGGCTACACCTTC.

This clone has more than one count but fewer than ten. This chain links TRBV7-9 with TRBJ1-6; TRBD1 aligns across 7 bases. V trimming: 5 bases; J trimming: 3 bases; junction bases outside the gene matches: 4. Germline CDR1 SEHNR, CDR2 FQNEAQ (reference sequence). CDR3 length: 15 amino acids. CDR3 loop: CASSTTGVYNSPLHF. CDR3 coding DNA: TGTGCCAGCAGCACCACAGGGGTCTATAATTCACCCCTCCACTTT.

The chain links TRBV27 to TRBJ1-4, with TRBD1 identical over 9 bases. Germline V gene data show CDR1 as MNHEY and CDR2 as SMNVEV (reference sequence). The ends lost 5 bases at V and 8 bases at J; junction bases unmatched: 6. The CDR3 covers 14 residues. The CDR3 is CASSLGTGPEKLFF. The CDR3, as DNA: TGTGCCAGCAGTCTCGGGACAGGGCCCGAAAAACTGTTTTTT.